This T cell receptor beta chain was sequenced during a study of shared clonotypes between healthy human individuals. Original processing notes: ImmunoSEQ only sent back junction sequences with no quality scores, so filtering was done differently. The repertoire was sequenced with immunoSEQ multiplex PCR; TCRdb's copy has only in-frame clones and lacks some. V and J calls and clone size come straight from that table; D and trimming were deduced from the DNA. The sample gives some 2,400,000 clones, approximately 94% of which show up once; less than 0.15% is in the top ten. V was shortened by 1 base and J by 4 bases, with 11 bases between the two germline ends. This CDR3 is built from 14 residues. Germline assignment: CDR1 SGHKS and CDR2 YYEKEE (reference sequence).

Sequencing was carried out using naive CD4+ T cells sorted from blood. The subset denotes: CD45RA+ positively selected. The chain combines TRBV5-5 with TRBJ1-2; D not certain. The TCR originated in a man aged 18 to 30 in good health. The CDR3 loop reads CASSLPRSSYGYTF. DNA for the CDR3: TGTGCCAGCAGCTTGCCCAGGAGTTCCTATGGCTACACCTTC.